This T cell receptor beta chain was profiled in a study of shared clonotypes between healthy human individuals. With regard to this clone: Its antigen remains unidentified.

V was clipped by 4 bases and J by 4 bases, with 14 bases between them. The germline V gene encodes CDR1 SGHRS and CDR2 YFSETQ. The CDR3 totals 14 residues. Study-wide results and limits: Sequencing depth was expected to influence donor clonotype sharing. All-four-donor shared clonotypes had higher generation probabilities than non-shared clonotypes did.

The assay was run at deep level. As originally analysed: ImmunoSEQ output held junction-only sequences without quality scores, so filtering differed. The data were produced by immunoSEQ multiplex PCR, yet TCRdb's version contains in-frame clones alone and is incomplete. The V and J calls and clone size were taken over from that table, and D and trimming were inferred from the DNA. The sample consists of around 700,000 clones, around 78% of them appearing once. Input material: memory CD4+ T cells sorted from blood. Subset specified: CD45RA-negative fraction. This receptor was taken from a young woman in good health. V gene TRBV5-1 combines with J gene TRBJ2-5; the D call may be TRBD1 or TRBD2 (5 bases each). Written as DNA, the CDR3 is TGCGCCAGCAGCCCCGGGGCTAAGGGAGAGACCCAGTACTTC. Its protein is CASSPGAKGETQYF.